The 31 T cell receptor beta chains presented below share a single source sample, sequenced in a study of blood T cell repertoires in COVID-19 (dated by TCRdb to between 2020 and 2021). Libraries came from the immunoSEQ multiplex PCR assay. TCRdb carries this immuneACCESS record with in-frame sequences only. Its versions omit some clonotypes, under half of them owing to an unresolved V gene in the studies checked, with the rest unexplained. Here the sample has roughly 250,000 clones; roughly 80% occur a single time. Over 5.5% of the sample is in the top ten clones. Sequenced: peripheral blood. These receptors were taken from a woman aged 60-75 years with active or convalescent COVID-19.

V is TRBV7-9 and J is TRBJ2-5; no clear D. Between the trimmed V and J ends, which lost 1 base and 2 bases, there was a span of 11 bases. The CDR3 length is 15 residues. Germline V gene data show CDR1 as SEHNR and CDR2 as FQNEAQ (reference sequence). For the CDR3, the DNA is TGTGCCAGCAGCTTAGACCTTGGGCAGCAAGAGACCCAGTACTTC. Its translation: CASSLDLGQQETQYF.

V and J are TRBV19 and TRBJ2-1; 11 positions match TRBD2. Trimming at V came to 3 bases and at J to 8 bases, leaving 9 bases not matched to a gene. Germline V gene lookup returns CDR1 LNHDA and CDR2 SQIVND (reference sequence). This CDR3 has 16 residues. The CDR3 spells CASSMVAGGPKDEQFF. CDR3 in DNA: TGTGCCAGTAGTATGGTAGCGGGGGGGCCCAAGGATGAGCAGTTCTTC.

This clone was detected only once. The rearrangement links TRBV27 to TRBJ2-7; 7 nucleotides match TRBD1. This CDR3 comprises 14 residues. Looked up from germline, CDR1 is MNHEY and CDR2 is SMNVEV (reference sequence). Trimming cost V 5 bases and J 2 bases; bases outside gene matches: 6. DNA of the CDR3: TGTGCCAGCAGTCCTCGGACAGGTACCTACGAGCAGTACTTC. Translating gives CASSPRTGTYEQYF.

The chain uses TRBV28 and TRBJ2-3; 9 bases fit TRBD2. CDR3 length: 16 residues. Germline V gene data show CDR1 as MDHEN and CDR2 as SYDVKM. Trimming at V came to 5 bases and at J to 3 bases, leaving 9 bases not matched to a gene. In DNA form, the CDR3 reads TGTGCCAGCAGTACGGTCCAGCGGGAGGTGACAGATACGCAGTATTTT. Encoded protein: CASSTVQREVTDTQYF.

This clone showed up just once. This sequence joins TRBV5-1 and TRBJ2-1, with 7 bases lining up with TRBD2. The junction had 6 bases not matched to a gene; V was cut back by 0 bases and J by 0 bases. CDR1 is SGHRS, CDR2 YFSETQ, per germline. This CDR3 is built from 17 residues. CDR3 protein: CASSLVGRGSSYNEQFF. The CDR3 DNA sequence: TGCGCCAGCAGCTTGGTAGGGCGGGGGAGCTCCTACAATGAGCAGTTCTTC.

Only a few counts were recorded for this clone. The gene calls are TRBV11-3 and TRBJ1-5, with unresolved D. From germline, CDR1 is SGHNT and CDR2 YENEEA. Trimming removed 0 bases from V and 9 bases from J, with 6 bases in between. The CDR3 contains 12 residues. The CDR3, as DNA: TGTGCCAGCAGCTTAGACTCCCGGCCCCAGCATTTT. Amino acid sequence: CASSLDSRPQHF.

The chain is built from TRBV7-2 and TRBJ2-1; possibly TRBD2 for D (6 bases). Trimming shortened V by 5 bases and J by 8 bases, and 16 bases separated the two germline ends. The CDR3 consists of 14 residues. The germline CDR1 and CDR2 sequences are SGHTA and FQGNSA. The CDR3 here is CASSQADWRDEQFF. The DNA for the CDR3 is TGTGCCAGCAGCCAGGCGGACTGGAGGGATGAGCAGTTCTTC.

CDR3 DNA sequence: TGTGCCAGCAGCTTACTGGCGGGAGGGCCGGAAAATGAGCAGTTCTTC. It is translated as CASSLLAGGPENEQFF. The chain couples TRBV7-9 to TRBJ2-1; TRBD2 matches at 9 bases. V shed 2 bases, J shed 7 bases, and the junction held 9 bases outside the gene matches. The CDR3 contains 16 residues. Per germline, CDR1 SEHNR and CDR2 FQNEAQ (reference sequence).

The gene calls are TRBV3-1 (or the pseudogene TRBV3-2) and TRBJ2-1; 9 nucleotides match TRBD1. Germline trimming cut 9 bases from V and 8 bases from J; bases unmatched to any gene: 2. Germline values: CDR1 LGHDT, CDR2 YNNKEL (reference sequence). The CDR3 has 11 amino acids. The chain's CDR3 is CASGTGYEQFF. DNA for the CDR3: TGTGCCAGTGGGACAGGGTATGAGCAGTTCTTC.

The chain carries TRBV27 and TRBJ2-1; 8 positions match TRBD2. Germline V gene lookup returns CDR1 MNHEY and CDR2 SMNVEV (reference sequence). The length of the CDR3 is 16 residues. V lost 6 bases to trimming and J lost 2 bases; unmatched junction nucleotides: 9. CDR3 DNA: TGTGCCAGCAGAACTCGGACACTAGCGGCCTACAATGAGCAGTTCTTC. This sequence encodes CASRTRTLAAYNEQFF.

The V call is TRBV18, the J call TRBJ2-1; 8 bases match TRBD2. The V gene's germline CDR1 is KGHSH and CDR2 LQKENI. J lost 4 bases, V lost 3 bases, and 5 bases had no gene match. The CDR3 is made up of 15 amino acids. The CDR3 sequence: CASSPLPSGYNEQFF. The CDR3 nucleotides are TGTGCCAGCTCACCCCTCCCTAGCGGGTACAATGAGCAGTTCTTC.

The rearrangement uses TRBV5-1 and TRBJ2-2; D unresolved. The V gene lost 3 bases and the J gene lost 0 bases, with 9 bases spanning the gap. Per germline, CDR1 SGHRS and CDR2 YFSETQ. CDR3 length: 15 amino acids. CDR3: CASSSLDANTGELFF. As DNA, the CDR3 is TGCGCCAGCAGCTCATTAGATGCGAACACCGGGGAGCTGTTTTTT.

This clone was picked up one time. The V call is TRBV7-2, the J call TRBJ2-2; tentatively, D is TRBD2 (7 bases). V lost 0 bases and J 4 bases, leaving 12 bases between the germline ends. CDR1 and CDR2 from the germline V gene are SGHTA and FQGNSA. The CDR3 runs to 16 residues. In nucleotides, the CDR3 is TGTGCCAGCAGCTTAGCGGGGGGGCCGAGCACCGGGGAGCTGTTTTTT. It is translated as CASSLAGGPSTGELFF.

This clone was seen a few times. The CDR3 sequence is CASSFLSGTDTQYF. For the CDR3, the DNA is TGTGCCAGCAGTTTTTTGTCGGGCACAGATACGCAGTATTTT. The chain combines TRBV28 with TRBJ2-3; no reliable D call. Germline V gene data show CDR1 as MDHEN and CDR2 as SYDVKM. CDR3 length equals 14 residues. Trimming stripped 3 bases from V and 1 base from J, with 8 bases between.

The chain has TRBV5-1 and TRBJ2-1; TRBD2 is a possible D gene (6 bases). The CDR3 covers 15 residues. CDR1 SGHRS and CDR2 YFSETQ come from the germline V gene. Trimming left V 4 bases short and J 6 bases short, with 17 bases between. The CDR3 loop reads CASSQVGEAGNEQFF. The CDR3 DNA reads as TGCGCCAGCAGCCAGGTTGGGGAAGCGGGCAATGAGCAGTTCTTC.

The chain links TRBV7-2 to TRBJ2-5, with D maybe TRBD2 (6 bases). CDR3 length equals 17 residues. V lost 3 bases and J 4 bases, leaving 21 bases between the germline ends. Germline V gene lookup returns CDR1 SGHTA and CDR2 FQGNSA. The CDR3 DNA reads TGTGCCAGCAGCTTGGGGCGAGGGCAGGGAGGAGCAGAGACCCAGTACTTC. Translation gives CASSLGRGQGGAETQYF.

The V and J genes are TRBV5-1 and TRBJ2-5, with 10 bases aligning to TRBD2. Germline CDR1 is SGHRS and CDR2 is YFSETQ. The CDR3 length is 14 residues. J lost 5 bases, V lost 2 bases, and 3 bases had no gene match. DNA of the CDR3: TGCGCCAGCAGCTTTACTAGCGGGGATGAGACCCAGTACTTC. This sequence encodes CASSFTSGDETQYF.

In this sample, this clone turned up a few times. This sequence joins TRBV9 and TRBJ2-1, with 13 bases matching TRBD2. Trimming at V came to 4 bases and at J to 4 bases, leaving 5 bases not matched to a gene. Germline CDR1 reads SGDLS; CDR2 reads YYNGEE. This CDR3 region has 16 residues. The CDR3 DNA reads as TGTGCCAGCAGCAAAACTAGCGGGAGGGTTTACAATGAGCAGTTCTTC. The encoded protein is CASSKTSGRVYNEQFF.

This chain joins TRBV14 and TRBJ2-1, with 12 bases that match TRBD2. This CDR3 is built from 16 residues. Germline V gene data show CDR1 as SGHDN and CDR2 as FVKESK. The V segment lost 5 bases and the J segment 4 bases; nucleotides outside the gene matches: 6. DNA of the CDR3: TGTGCCAGCAGCGCCCGACTAGCGGGGGAATACAATGAGCAGTTCTTC. Translated: CASSARLAGEYNEQFF.

The chain recombines TRBV18 with TRBJ2-3; 8 bases map to TRBD2. With 3 bases clipped from V and 1 base from J, the junction kept 12 bases outside the gene matches. Germline values: CDR1 KGHSH, CDR2 LQKENI. The CDR3 sequence is 18 residues long. The CDR3 bases are TGTGCCAGCTCACCTACCCCCAGAACAGCGGGGGGCACAGATACGCAGTATTTT. As protein: CASSPTPRTAGGTDTQYF.

This clone has just one count. This sequence joins TRBV9 and TRBJ2-5, with TRBD2 matching over 9 bases. The CDR3 is 20 residues long. V lost 0 bases to trimming and J lost 1 base; unmatched junction nucleotides: 16. Germline loops: CDR1 SGDLS, CDR2 YYNGEE. Here the CDR3 reads CASSVAGGALAGFSQETQYF. As DNA, the CDR3 is TGTGCCAGCAGCGTAGCTGGCGGGGCCCTAGCGGGATTTAGCCAAGAGACCCAGTACTTC.

V is TRBV11-3 and J is TRBJ1-1, with 9 bases lining up with TRBD1. This CDR3 region has 14 residues. The germline gives CDR1 SGHNT, CDR2 YENEEA. Trimming took 2 bases from V and 3 from J; bases not matched to a gene: 1. The CDR3 spells CASSLRQGDTEAFF. In DNA form, the CDR3 reads TGTGCCAGCAGCTTACGACAGGGGGACACTGAAGCTTTCTTT.

Only a few counts were recorded for this clone. J is TRBJ2-1 and V is TRBV6-5; TRBD2 agrees at 9 bases. Germline CDR1 MNHEY, CDR2 SVGAGI. After removal of 9 bases from V and 4 bases from J, the junction contained 4 bases not matched to a gene. The CDR3 is 13 amino acids. The CDR3 protein is CASTSGPYNEQFF. DNA of the CDR3: TGTGCCAGTACTAGCGGGCCTTACAATGAGCAGTTCTTC.

The chain combines TRBV5-6 with TRBJ2-2; D remains unclear. V dropped 2 bases and J dropped 6 bases, with 8 bases sitting between them. Germline V gene data show CDR1 as SGHDT and CDR2 as YYEEEE. This CDR3 region has 13 residues. CDR3 amino acids: CASSLALAGELFF. Here the CDR3 DNA reads TGTGCCAGCAGCTTAGCCCTCGCCGGGGAGCTGTTTTTT. The entire variable domain, with the rest obtained from reference TRBV5-6 and TRBJ2-2, is as follows: DAGVTQSPTHLIKTRGQQVTLRCSPKSGHDTVSWYQQALGQGPQFIFQYYEEEERQRGNFPDRFSGHQFPNYSSELNVNALLLGDSALYLCASSLALAGELFFGEGSRLTVL.

The chain carries TRBV7-9 and TRBJ1-1; D ambiguous. V was trimmed by 5 bases and J by 4 bases, leaving 14 bases between them. Per the germline V gene, CDR1 is SEHNR and CDR2 is FQNEAQ (reference sequence). The CDR3 loop spans 14 amino acids. Here the CDR3 reads CASSHVGGRTEAFF. In DNA, the CDR3 is TGTGCCAGCAGCCACGTAGGAGGGCGCACTGAAGCTTTCTTT.

This chain links TRBV7-9 with TRBJ1-3; D remains unclear. The CDR3 totals 15 residues. Germline-derived CDR1 and CDR2 are SEHNR and FQNEAQ (reference sequence). Trimming removed 1 base at V and 3 bases at J, with 10 bases between. CDR3 loop: CASSLDGGIGNTIYF. CDR3 sequence (DNA): TGTGCCAGCAGCTTAGATGGAGGGATTGGAAACACCATATATTTT.

This clone was seen a single time. The V and J genes are TRBV24-1 and TRBJ2-3; 9 bases match TRBD1. With V trimmed by 4 bases and J by 3 bases, 7 bases remained unmatched. Per the germline V gene, CDR1 is KGHDR and CDR2 is SFDVKD. The CDR3 runs 16 residues. CDR3 loop: CATSDTGTGLTDTQYF. As DNA, the CDR3 is TGTGCCACCAGTGACACCGGGACAGGGTTAACAGATACGCAGTATTTT.

The chain has TRBV7-8 and TRBJ1-3, with D hard to call. This CDR3 region has 13 residues. Germline V lookup: CDR1 SGHVS, CDR2 FQNEAQ. The V end was cut by 1 base, the J end by 7 bases, with 8 bases between. CDR3 sequence reads: CASSLGRENTIYF. CDR3 nucleotide sequence: TGTGCCAGCAGCTTAGGGAGGGAGAACACCATATATTTT.

This rearrangement joins TRBV5-1 to TRBJ1-4; D not certain. The CDR3 is 15 residues long. Trimming shortened V by 1 base and J by 0 bases, and 7 bases separated the two germline ends. The germline gives CDR1 SGHRS, CDR2 YFSETQ. The CDR3 loop reads CASSLLSPTNEKLFF. The CDR3 DNA is TGCGCCAGCAGCTTGCTGTCCCCAACTAATGAAAAACTGTTTTTT.

The chain couples TRBV21-1 to TRBJ1-1; the D call of TRBD1 is as the table states it, not checked on the DNA. TRBV21-1 is labeled a pseudogene. This CDR3 is built from 16 residues. DNA of the CDR3: TGTGCCAGCAGCAAATGTGGGACAGGGAGCGCAGCCGAAGCTTTCTTT. It translates to CASSKCGTGSAAEAFF.

The chain links TRBV9 to TRBJ1-2; a weak D match, TRBD1 (5 bases). Germline CDR1 and CDR2: SGDLS and YYNGEE. The V and J ends lost 0 bases and 4 bases respectively, with 10 bases between them. The CDR3 runs 14 residues. In DNA, the CDR3 is TGTGCCAGCAGCGTAGTAGCCAGGGCCTATGGCTACACCTTC. Protein: CASSVVARAYGYTF.